These 5 T cell receptor beta chains share one sample of origin, sequenced in a study of blood T cell repertoires in COVID-19. Sequenced by immunoSEQ multiplex PCR; TCRdb stores in-frame clones only, minus some. The table has 55,000 to 65,000 clones, about four fifths seen once. Sequenced input: peripheral blood. The receptors were gathered from a human donor in a cohort sampled during active COVID-19.

The CDR3 region is CASSPRLRETQYF. CDR3 sequence (DNA): TGTGCCAGCAGTCCCCGGTTGAGGGAGACCCAGTACTTC. The chain carries TRBV27 and TRBJ2-5; no definite D call. Per the germline V gene, CDR1 is MNHEY and CDR2 is SMNVEV (reference sequence). V gave up 5 bases and J gave up 5 bases, with 12 bases separating them. The CDR3 sequence is 13 residues long.

The chain combines TRBV4-3 with TRBJ2-1; 9 nucleotides align to TRBD2. Germline CDR1 and CDR2: LGHNA and YSLEER. V gave up 3 bases and J gave up 8 bases; unmatched junction bases: 8. The CDR3 covers 15 residues. CDR3 in amino acids: CASSQIAGVRYEQFF. For the CDR3, the DNA is TGCGCCAGCAGCCAGATAGCGGGGGTGCGCTATGAGCAGTTCTTC.

This sequence joins TRBV5-1 and TRBJ2-1; TRBD2 matches 10 bases. The J segment lost 4 bases and the V segment lost 4 bases, leaving 5 bases of the junction unmatched. This CDR3 spans 15 amino acids. Germline V lookup: CDR1 SGHRS, CDR2 YFSETQ. The CDR3 DNA reads as TGCGCCAGCAGCCCTAGCGGGAGTCGGTACAATGAGCAGTTCTTC. Amino acid sequence: CASSPSGSRYNEQFF.

The CDR3 DNA reads as TGTGCCATCAGTGATCTACAGCGGAATTCACCCCTCCACTTT. This gives the protein CAISDLQRNSPLHF. This chain links TRBV10-3 with TRBJ1-6, with unresolved D. The V and J ends lost 3 bases and 7 bases respectively, with 10 bases between them. The germline V gene encodes CDR1 ENHRY and CDR2 SYGVKD. The CDR3 loop spans 14 amino acids.

V gene TRBV15 combines with J gene TRBJ2-5, with TRBD2 matching over 9 bases. The CDR3 has 16 residues. After removal of 3 bases from V and 5 bases from J, the junction contained 10 bases not matched to a gene. The germline gives CDR1 LNHNV, CDR2 YYDKDF (reference sequence). CDR3 sequence (DNA): TGTGCCACCAGCAGGGGGCGGGGGGGAGATGTGGAGACCCAGTACTTC. It yields the protein CATSRGRGGDVETQYF.